These 17 T cell receptor beta chains were sequenced from one sample in a study of technical replicates of blood from four donors. Sequenced by immunoSEQ multiplex PCR; TCRdb stores in-frame clones only, minus some. The table lists around 54,000 clones, approximately 94% of them singletons. Sequencing was done on a sample of T cells isolated from PBMCs. Every receptor here comes from a human donor in good health.

This clone was seen just once. This rearrangement joins TRBV27 to TRBJ2-6, with TRBD1 as a possible D gene (6 bases). This CDR3 comprises 16 residues. Germline CDR1 is MNHEY and CDR2 is SMNVEV (reference sequence). The V end was cut by 3 bases, the J end by 0 bases, with 9 bases between. Here the CDR3 reads CASSLGAGSGANVLTF. The CDR3 DNA follows: TGTGCCAGCAGTTTGGGGGCAGGCTCTGGGGCCAACGTCCTGACTTTC.

The chain joins TRBV19 to TRBJ1-2; D gene ambiguous. There are 14 residues in the CDR3. Looked up from germline, CDR1 is LNHDA and CDR2 is SQIVND (reference sequence). The V end lost 4 bases, the J end lost 8 bases, and 17 bases lay between the germline ends. CDR3 sequence reads: CASSTPGRRGGYTF. CDR3 nucleotide sequence: TGTGCCAGTAGTACGCCGGGCCGCCGCGGGGGCTACACCTTC.

The chain has TRBV11-3 and TRBJ2-7, with 8 bases lining up with TRBD1. This CDR3 has 15 residues. CDR1 SGHNT and CDR2 YENEEA come from the germline V gene. V trimming: 5 bases; J trimming: 4 bases; junction bases outside the gene matches: 10. In nucleotides, the CDR3 is TGTGCCAGCAGCCCCTCCGGACAGGGTTTGTACGAGCAGTACTTC. This gives the protein CASSPSGQGLYEQYF. The full variable domain, in which reference TRBV11-3 and TRBJ2-7 provide the parts outside the CDR3, is EAGVVQSPRYKIIEKKQPVAFWCNPISGHNTLYWYLQNLGQGPELLIRYENEEAVDDSQLPKDRFSAERLKGVDSTLKIQPAELGDSAVYLCASSPSGQGLYEQYFGPGTRLTVT.

The chain recombines TRBV2 with TRBJ1-5; perhaps TRBD1 as D (5 bases). Trimming removed 3 bases from V and 1 base from J, with 10 bases in between. Germline V gene sequence: CDR1 SNHLY, CDR2 FYNNEI. CDR3 length equals 15 residues. Here the CDR3 reads CASSDGGGSNQPQHF. The CDR3 DNA is TGTGCCAGCAGTGACGGGGGGGGGAGCAATCAGCCCCAGCATTTT.

The J gene is TRBJ2-7, the V gene TRBV9; D might be TRBD1 (6 bases). The CDR3 covers 13 residues. The germline gives CDR1 SGDLS, CDR2 YYNGEE. V gave up 0 bases and J gave up 8 bases, with 12 bases separating them. The CDR3 nucleotides read TGTGCCAGCAGCGTAGGGCACAGGGATCAGCAGTACTTC. It translates to CASSVGHRDQQYF.

V usage is TRBV5-6 and J usage is TRBJ2-7; a weak D match, TRBD1 (6 bases). Germline V CDR1 and CDR2: SGHDT, YYEEEE. V lost 2 bases, J lost 1 base, and 13 bases lay in between. This CDR3 comprises 15 residues. CDR3 residues: CASSLGGAGSYEQYF. The CDR3 nucleotides read TGTGCCAGCAGCTTAGGGGGAGCCGGGTCCTACGAGCAGTACTTC. Drawing the rest from reference TRBV5-6 and TRBJ2-7, the complete variable domain is DAGVTQSPTHLIKTRGQQVTLRCSPKSGHDTVSWYQQALGQGPQFIFQYYEEEERQRGNFPDRFSGHQFPNYSSELNVNALLLGDSALYLCASSLGGAGSYEQYFGPGTRLTVT.

The chain has TRBV5-1 and TRBJ1-1; D is perhaps TRBD1 (6 bases). This CDR3 comprises 14 residues. V dropped 5 bases and J dropped 2 bases, with 13 bases sitting between them. The germline V gene has CDR1 SGHRS and CDR2 YFSETQ. In DNA, the CDR3 is TGCGCCAGCAGTATCTCAGGGGTCAACACTGAAGCTTTCTTT. Translated, it gives CASSISGVNTEAFF.

V gene TRBV18 combines with J gene TRBJ2-5, with 10 bases fitting TRBD1. Germline values: CDR1 KGHSH, CDR2 LQKENI. The length of the CDR3 is 16 residues. V dropped 0 bases and J dropped 5; count of bases not matched to a gene: 6. The CDR3 bases are TGTGCCAGCTCACCACCGGGACAGGGGCTAGGTGAGACCCAGTACTTC. It specifies CASSPPGQGLGETQYF.

This clone came up once. V and J are TRBV29-1 and TRBJ2-2; D might be TRBD2 (6 bases). The ends were cut back, 0 bases at V and 1 base at J, with 9 bases in the middle. The CDR3 spans 15 residues. CDR1 is SQVTM, CDR2 ANQGSEA, per germline. CDR3 in amino acids: CSVEDAGRNTGELFF. CDR3 DNA sequence: TGCAGCGTTGAAGATGCCGGGAGGAACACCGGGGAGCTGTTTTTT.

This chain connects TRBV19 to TRBJ2-1; possibly TRBD2 for D (6 bases). Germline V gene sequence: CDR1 LNHDA, CDR2 SQIVND (reference sequence). The V and J ends lost 0 bases and 4 bases respectively, with 10 bases between them. CDR3 size: 15 residues. The DNA of the CDR3 is TGTGCCAGTAGTATAGAGGACTACTCGTACAATGAGCAGTTCTTC. This sequence encodes CASSIEDYSYNEQFF.

J is TRBJ1-5 and V is TRBV21-1; TRBD1, the table's D call, lacks a check against the DNA. TRBV21-1 is designated a pseudogene. The CDR3 length is 19 residues. CDR3 protein: CASSPPFRGLYVRNQPQHF. The DNA of the CDR3 is TGTGCCAGCAGCCCCCCTTTCAGGGGCCTTTACGTCCGCAATCAGCCCCAGCATTTT.

The genes are TRBV28 and TRBJ2-7; TRBD2 might be the D (6 bases). CDR3 length equals 13 residues. The V gene lost 3 bases and the J gene lost 2 bases, with 8 bases spanning the gap. Germline assignment: CDR1 MDHEN and CDR2 SYDVKM. The CDR3 protein is CASSLGLAYEQYF. As DNA, the CDR3 is TGTGCCAGCAGTTTGGGACTTGCCTACGAGCAGTACTTC.

V usage is TRBV9 and J usage is TRBJ1-1; perhaps TRBD1 as D (6 bases). This CDR3 is built from 13 residues. Trimming cost V 2 bases and J 11 bases, with 16 bases left between them. Germline assignment: CDR1 SGDLS and CDR2 YYNGEE. CDR3 in amino acids: CASSVPRGGVAFF. The CDR3 DNA is TGTGCCAGCAGCGTCCCTAGGGGGGGGGTGGCTTTCTTT.

The chain links TRBV28 to TRBJ2-3; no firm D call. V was trimmed by 6 bases and J by 6 bases, leaving 7 bases between them. Per germline, CDR1 MDHEN and CDR2 SYDVKM. CDR3 length: 11 amino acids. CDR3 nucleotides: TGTGCCAGCAGCCCCTACGATACGCAGTATTTT. It yields the protein CASSPYDTQYF.

This chain uses TRBV5-1 with TRBJ2-1; 9 bases fit TRBD2. V was clipped by 0 bases and J by 2 bases; unmatched bases: 9. The germline CDR1 and CDR2 sequences are SGHRS and YFSETQ. The CDR3 contains 18 residues. CDR3 in amino acids: CASSLETSGWAAYNEQFF. CDR3 sequence (DNA): TGCGCCAGCAGCTTGGAGACTAGCGGTTGGGCAGCCTACAATGAGCAGTTCTTC. Together with reference TRBV5-1 and TRBJ2-1, the CDR3 gives the full variable domain: KAGVTQTPRYLIKTRGQQVTLSCSPISGHRSVSWYQQTPGQGLQFLFEYFSETQRNKGNFPGRFSGRQFSNSRSEMNVSTLELGDSALYLCASSLETSGWAAYNEQFFGPGTRLTVL.

The CDR3, as DNA: TGTGCCAGCCCCTACGCCACTGAAGCTTTCTTT. Its translation: CASPYATEAFF. This rearrangement joins TRBV6-1 to TRBJ1-1; D not resolved. The CDR3 spans 11 residues. Trimming removed 8 bases from V and 4 bases from J, with 8 bases in between. The germline CDR1 and CDR2 sequences are MNHNS and SASEGT.

The chain employs TRBV20-1 and TRBJ1-1, with D maybe TRBD1 (5 bases). V dropped 3 bases and J dropped 4 bases, with 6 bases sitting between them. The CDR3 runs 11 residues. The germline V gene encodes CDR1 DFQATT and CDR2 SNEGSKA (reference sequence). In nucleotides, the CDR3 is TGCAGTGCTAGCAGGGTCACTGAAGCTTTCTTT. This translates into CSASRVTEAFF.